The 3 T cell receptor beta chains presented below share a single source sample, sequenced in a study of regulatory T cells in long-lasting Graves disease. Combining iRepertoire HTBI primers with Arm-PCR of CDR3 regions, the authors built TCR beta libraries. One entry per CDR3 protein, called by TCRdb with MiXCR from the multiplex PCR reads. The sample lists around 400,000 distinct CDR3 sequences, around a sixth occurring once. Time point noted: newly diagnosed GD, antithyroid drugs for less than 3 months. RNA from PBMCs was the source of the TCR library. The specimen was peripheral blood mononuclear cells (PBMCs), collected at new diagnosis, from a patient treated with antithyroid drugs. The receptors come from a female donor with Graves disease.

This clonotype has ten or more counts. V is TRBV7-9 and J is TRBJ1-1, with D perhaps TRBD1 (6 bases). The CDR3 runs 12 residues. V dropped 8 bases and J dropped 8 bases, with 15 bases sitting between them. Germline V gives CDR1 SEHNR, CDR2 FQNEAQ (reference sequence). CDR3 bases: TGTGCCAGCTCCCCCCTGGACAGAGAAGCTTTCTTT. As protein: CASSPLDREAFF.

This chain links TRBV12-3 or TRBV12-4 with TRBJ2-7; 10 bases are a match to TRBD1. CDR3 length: 16 residues. Trimming cost V 4 bases and J 5 bases; bases outside gene matches: 11. In DNA form, the CDR3 reads TGTGCCAGCAGTTCCCCACGGGACAGGGGCGGGAACGAGCAGTACTTC. This translates into CASSSPRDRGGNEQYF.

This clonotype was detected many times. The J gene is TRBJ1-2, the V gene TRBV12-3 or TRBV12-4; 8 bases map to TRBD1. The CDR3 runs 12 residues. The ends lost 5 bases at V and 7 bases at J; junction bases unmatched: 3. The CDR3 nucleotides are TGTGCCAGCAGTCAGGGGGCAGGTGGCTACACCTTC. Amino acids: CASSQGAGGYTF.